These T cell receptor beta chains were read from a single sample in a study of blood T cells in healthy people across ages. From the 5' RACE reads, TCRdb called clonotypes with MiXCR, one entry per CDR3 protein. The sample comprises about 650,000 distinct CDR3 sequences, 32% of which are singletons, and 15% to 17% rests with the top ten. Sequences were obtained from blood. These receptors originate from a woman over 75 in good health. The CDR3 runs from the conserved cysteine through the conserved F or W. The D gene is left open where the match is weak. Only part of the rows carry a size: once, few, many, or a class if the clone is expanded.

clone size: many; V gene: TRBV3-1; D gene: -; J gene: TRBJ2-7; CDR3 protein: CASSPHPNEQYF; CDR3 DNA: TGTGCCAGCAGCCCCCACCCCAACGAGCAGTACTTC
clone size: -; V gene: TRBV7-3; D gene: -; J gene: TRBJ2-1; CDR3 protein: CASSATRPDEQFF; CDR3 DNA: TGTGCCAGCAGCGCCACTAGACCCGATGAGCAGTTCTTC
clone size: -; V gene: TRBV2; D gene: -; J gene: TRBJ2-3; CDR3 protein: CASSAGTDTKSDTQYF; CDR3 DNA: TGTGCCAGCAGCGCGGGGACCGATACTAAGTCAGATACGCAGTATTTT
clone size: -; V gene: TRBV2; D gene: -; J gene: TRBJ2-5; CDR3 protein: CASRRGIQGDETQYF; CDR3 DNA: TGTGCCAGCAGGCGAGGGATCCAGGGTGACGAGACCCAGTACTTC
clone size: -; V gene: TRBV7-2; D gene: TRBD1; J gene: TRBJ1-4; CDR3 protein: CASSRDRITTNEKRFF; CDR3 DNA: TGTGCCAGCTCCCGGGACAGGATAACAACTAATGAAAAACGGTTTTTT
clone size: few; V gene: TRBV14; D gene: TRBD2; J gene: TRBJ2-1; CDR3 protein: CASSLGLAGVEEQFF; CDR3 DNA: TGTGCCAGCAGCCTAGGACTAGCGGGGGTAGAAGAGCAGTTCTTC
clone size: -; V gene: TRBV7-2; D gene: -; J gene: TRBJ2-3; CDR3 protein: CASSSQIGDTQYF; CDR3 DNA: TGTGCCAGCAGCTCCCAAATTGGGGATACGCAGTATTTT
clone size: once; V gene: TRBV7-3; D gene: -; J gene: TRBJ2-2; CDR3 protein: CASSLAQGPTGELFF; CDR3 DNA: TGTGCCAGCAGCTTAGCACAGGGCCCCACCGGGGAGCTGTTTTTT
clone size: many; V gene: TRBV5-1; D gene: TRBD2; J gene: TRBJ2-1; CDR3 protein: CASSVTSGGAYNEQFF; CDR3 DNA: TGCGCCAGCAGCGTTACTAGCGGGGGGGCCTACAATGAGCAGTTCTTC
clone size: -; V gene: TRBV5-1; D gene: -; J gene: TRBJ2-5; CDR3 protein: CASSLGGLPEETQYF; CDR3 DNA: TGCGCCAGCAGCTTGGGCGGACTACCCGAAGAGACCCAGTACTTC
clone size: few; V gene: TRBV6-5; D gene: -; J gene: TRBJ1-1; CDR3 protein: CASRQGLLGMNTEAFF; CDR3 DNA: TGTGCCAGCAGACAGGGTTTGTTGGGAATGAACACTGAAGCTTTCTTT
clone size: -; V gene: TRBV30; D gene: -; J gene: TRBJ1-1; CDR3 protein: CAWSWGTVNTEAFF; CDR3 DNA: TGTGCCTGGAGTTGGGGGACGGTGAACACTGAAGCTTTCTTT
clone size: many; V gene: TRBV7-9; D gene: -; J gene: TRBJ2-1; CDR3 protein: CASSLGTGGPYNEQFF; CDR3 DNA: TGTGCCAGCAGCTTAGGGACCGGGGGGCCTTACAATGAGCAGTTCTTC
clone size: many; V gene: TRBV3-1; D gene: TRBD2; J gene: TRBJ2-1; CDR3 protein: CASSPTSGVNNEQFF; CDR3 DNA: TGTGCCAGCAGCCCTACTAGCGGGGTCAACAATGAGCAGTTCTTC
clone size: many; V gene: TRBV7-9; D gene: -; J gene: TRBJ1-2; CDR3 protein: CASRGDGNYGYTF; CDR3 DNA: TGTGCCAGCAGAGGGGATGGGAACTATGGCTACACCTTC
clone size: -; V gene: TRBV20-1; D gene: TRBD2; J gene: TRBJ2-1; CDR3 protein: CSARDVRLAGTNVQFF; CDR3 DNA: TGCAGTGCTAGAGATGTAAGACTAGCGGGAACCAATGTGCAGTTCTTC
clone size: -; V gene: TRBV7-9; D gene: -; J gene: TRBJ2-7; CDR3 protein: CASSQGGQGLENEQYF; CDR3 DNA: TGTGCCAGCAGCCAGGGTGGTCAGGGGCTGGAGAATGAGCAGTACTTC
clone size: many; V gene: TRBV27; D gene: TRBD2; J gene: TRBJ2-1; CDR3 protein: CASTKDAGGPSPYNEQFF; CDR3 DNA: TGTGCCAGCACCAAGGACGCGGGGGGCCCCAGCCCCTACAATGAGCAGTTCTTC
clone size: many; V gene: TRBV20-1; D gene: TRBD2; J gene: TRBJ2-3; CDR3 protein: CSARDPRGDFTDTQYF; CDR3 DNA: TGCAGTGCTAGAGATCCGCGGGGGGACTTCACAGATACGCAGTATTTT
clone size: many; V gene: TRBV2; D gene: TRBD1; J gene: TRBJ1-6; CDR3 protein: CASTVQGLNSPLHF; CDR3 DNA: TGTGCCAGCACCGTACAGGGGTTAAATTCACCCCTCCACTTT